This entry lists 30 T cell receptor beta chains sequenced from one sample in a study of blood T cell repertoires in COVID-19. The protocol was immunoSEQ multiplex PCR, while the TCRdb copy is restricted to in-frame clones and leaves out a portion. The table has roughly 150,000 clones, approximately 80% seen once. The sample comprised peripheral blood. These receptors came from a woman at least 80 years old with active or convalescent COVID-19.

The chain links TRBV16 to TRBJ2-5; 8 bases align to TRBD1. Germline V gene lookup returns CDR1 KGHSY and CDR2 FQNENV. The V segment lost 4 bases and the J segment 4 bases; nucleotides outside the gene matches: 5. The CDR3 contains 14 residues. The CDR3 DNA follows: TGTGCCAGCAGCCTGGACAGGGTAGGAGAGACCCAGTACTTC. Residues: CASSLDRVGETQYF.

The J gene is TRBJ2-7, the V gene TRBV3-1 (or the pseudogene TRBV3-2); 9 nucleotides align to TRBD1. Germline V gene data show CDR1 as LGHDT and CDR2 as YNNKEL (reference sequence). The CDR3 extends over 15 amino acids. Trimming cost V 5 bases and J 2 bases; bases outside gene matches: 7. In DNA, the CDR3 is TGTGCCAGCAGCTCTTGGGGACAGGGAGCCTACGAGCAGTACTTC. Its translation: CASSSWGQGAYEQYF.

This chain joins TRBV27 and TRBJ1-2, with D unclear. Trimming removed 3 bases from V and 8 bases from J, with 13 bases in between. The CDR3 loop spans 13 amino acids. Germline V gives CDR1 MNHEY, CDR2 SMNVEV (reference sequence). The chain's CDR3 is CASSLRVNRGYTF. The DNA for the CDR3 is TGTGCCAGCAGTTTGAGGGTCAACCGGGGCTACACCTTC.

The chain uses TRBV19 and TRBJ2-3; D gene uncertain. The CDR3 covers 13 residues. CDR1 LNHDA and CDR2 SQIVND come from the germline V gene (reference sequence). V was pared by 6 bases and J by 2 bases, with 9 bases between. The CDR3 sequence: CASRSTSTDTQYF. The DNA for the CDR3 is TGTGCCAGTAGAAGTACTTCCACAGATACGCAGTATTTT.

DNA of the CDR3: TGTGCCAGCAGCCGTGGGACATTTAGAGGAAACACCATATATTTT. Protein product: CASSRGTFRGNTIYF. The chain has TRBV6-2 or TRBV6-3 and TRBJ1-3; TRBD1 is a possible D gene (6 bases). V lost 6 bases to trimming and J lost 4 bases, with 16 bases between them. The germline gives CDR1 MNHEY, CDR2 SVGEGT. CDR3 length equals 15 residues.

The rearrangement joins TRBV7-2 to TRBJ2-1; a weak D match, TRBD2 (6 bases). This CDR3 is built from 15 residues. Trimming took off 5 bases at V and 2 bases at J, with 13 bases between the two ends. The germline V gene encodes CDR1 SGHTA and CDR2 FQGNSA. Here the CDR3 reads CASSLGRITYNEQFF. The CDR3 DNA sequence: TGTGCCAGCAGCCTTGGGAGGATCACCTACAATGAGCAGTTCTTC.

J is TRBJ1-5 and V is TRBV5-4, with TRBD1 as a possible D gene (6 bases). Germline loops: CDR1 SGHNT, CDR2 YYREEE (reference sequence). The CDR3 covers 16 residues. Trimming pared 4 bases from V and 0 bases from J, leaving 14 bases between. Here the CDR3 DNA reads TGTGCCAGCAGCCTTTCCCGGGGGGCTAGCAATCAGCCCCAGCATTTT. Encoded protein: CASSLSRGASNQPQHF.

The chain is built from TRBV21-1 and TRBJ2-1; the table gives TRBD1 as D, unverified against the DNA. TRBV21-1 is reported as a pseudogene. The CDR3 has 17 residues. CDR3 protein: CASPHRQLTEEHNEQFF. The DNA for the CDR3 is TGTGCCAGCCCCCATAGACAGCTCACAGAAGAACACAATGAGCAGTTCTTC.

The chain carries TRBV6-5 and TRBJ1-2; D is ambiguous. V was pared by 6 bases and J by 0 bases, with 14 bases between. Per the germline V gene, CDR1 is MNHEY and CDR2 is SVGAGI. The CDR3 has 15 residues. The CDR3 bases are TGTGCCAGCAGGTCAACGAGGAACTCTAACTATGGCTACACCTTC. It translates to CASRSTRNSNYGYTF.

The sample holds one count of this clone. The chain links TRBV29-1 to TRBJ1-3; 8 positions agree with TRBD1. Germline V gene sequence: CDR1 SQVTM, CDR2 ANQGSEA. The CDR3 length is 14 residues. After removal of 6 bases from V and 0 bases from J, the junction contained 4 bases not matched to a gene. The DNA of the CDR3 is TGCAGCGTCGGCACAGGGGGCTCTGGAAACACCATATATTTT. It specifies CSVGTGGSGNTIYF.

This clone was seen a few times. Written as DNA, the CDR3 is TGTGCCAGCAGCTTAGGATCGGGGGGGACGGGTGAGCAGTTCTTC. Translating it yields CASSLGSGGTGEQFF. J is TRBJ2-1 and V is TRBV11-2; 8 nucleotides line up with TRBD2. The CDR3 totals 15 residues. V was clipped by 1 base and J by 9 bases; unmatched bases: 8. Looked up from germline, CDR1 is SGHAT and CDR2 is FQNNGV.

The genes are TRBV5-1 and TRBJ1-4, with TRBD1 identical over 7 bases. The germline V gene encodes CDR1 SGHRS and CDR2 YFSETQ. This CDR3 region has 16 residues. J lost 1 base, V lost 2 bases, and 5 bases had no gene match. The CDR3 DNA is TGCGCCAGCAGCTTTACTCAGGGGGGAACTAATGAAAAACTGTTTTTT. Its protein product is CASSFTQGGTNEKLFF.

This clone was seen only a few times. CDR3 region: CASSYSPYEQYF. Written as DNA, the CDR3 is TGTGCCAGCAGTTACAGCCCCTACGAGCAGTACTTC. The rearrangement uses TRBV6-5 and TRBJ2-7; D is unresolved. Trimming shortened V by 2 bases and J by 2 bases, and 4 bases separated the two germline ends. This CDR3 has 12 amino acids. The V gene's germline CDR1 is MNHEY and CDR2 SVGAGI.

This chain links TRBV5-1 with TRBJ2-1, with D possibly being TRBD1 (6 bases). V was clipped by 4 bases and J by 7 bases, with 12 bases between them. This CDR3 has 13 residues. In germline, CDR1 is SGHRS, CDR2 YFSETQ. For the CDR3, the DNA is TGCGCCAGCAGCACAGGGTCGTGGAATGAGCAGTTCTTC. This gives the protein CASSTGSWNEQFF. The variable domain in full, with the rest retrieved from reference TRBV5-1 and TRBJ2-1, is KAGVTQTPRYLIKTRGQQVTLSCSPISGHRSVSWYQQTPGQGLQFLFEYFSETQRNKGNFPGRFSGRQFSNSRSEMNVSTLELGDSALYLCASSTGSWNEQFFGPGTRLTVL.

The rearrangement joins TRBV20-1 to TRBJ2-5, with D tentatively TRBD2 (6 bases). V lost 8 bases and J lost 4, with 11 bases in between. Germline V lookup: CDR1 DFQATT, CDR2 SNEGSKA (reference sequence). This CDR3 has 11 amino acids. Here the CDR3 reads CSRLDGETQYF. CDR3 bases: TGCAGTAGACTAGATGGAGAGACCCAGTACTTC.

This clone was observed at least ten times. This chain joins TRBV2 and TRBJ1-2; 7 bases line up with TRBD1. CDR1 is SNHLY, CDR2 FYNNEI, per germline. There are 14 residues in the CDR3. The trim removed 4 bases at V and 4 bases at J, leaving 6 bases unmatched. This chain's CDR3 is CASSGDGTVYGYTF. CDR3 in DNA: TGTGCCAGCAGTGGGGACGGGACAGTCTATGGCTACACCTTC.

The chain has TRBV6-5 and TRBJ1-1; D is unclear. CDR1 and CDR2 (germline): MNHEY, SVGAGI. V gave up 6 bases and J gave up 7 bases, with 9 bases separating them. The CDR3 contains 11 residues. The CDR3: CASRGEGEAFF. As DNA, the CDR3 is TGTGCCAGCAGGGGAGAAGGTGAAGCTTTCTTT.

The V call is TRBV5-4, the J call TRBJ1-2; 7 nucleotides line up with TRBD1. Unmatched junction bases numbered 11, after V lost 4 bases and J lost 8 bases. CDR3 length: 14 residues. CDR1 is SGHNT, CDR2 YYREEE, per germline (reference sequence). The CDR3: CASSPDREVRGYTF. DNA of the CDR3: TGTGCCAGCAGCCCTGACAGGGAAGTGCGGGGCTACACCTTC.

This chain connects TRBV30 to TRBJ1-5; a possible D gene is TRBD1 (5 bases). V lost 0 bases and J lost 5, with 11 bases in between. This CDR3 comprises 14 residues. The germline V gene has CDR1 GTSNPN and CDR2 SVGIG (reference sequence). CDR3 DNA sequence: TGTGCCTGGAGTGTACAGGAAAGGGATCAGCCCCAGCATTTT. As protein: CAWSVQERDQPQHF.

This clone was seen a few times. V is TRBV30 and J is TRBJ1-4; tentative D call: TRBD1 (5 bases). Germline V gives CDR1 GTSNPN, CDR2 SVGIG (reference sequence). This CDR3 is built from 13 residues. The V and J ends lost 4 bases and 10 bases respectively, with 16 bases between them. CDR3 sequence: CAWTAQGKGKLFF. The CDR3 nucleotides are TGTGCCTGGACGGCCCAGGGAAAAGGAAAACTGTTTTTT.

The chain uses TRBV7-8 and TRBJ1-2; 7 bases match TRBD1. The CDR3 consists of 12 residues. The junction had 3 bases not matched to a gene; V was cut back by 3 bases and J by 8 bases. Germline CDR1 reads SGHVS; CDR2 reads FQNEAQ. CDR3 residues: CASSLTGWGYTF. CDR3 DNA: TGTGCCAGCAGCTTGACAGGGTGGGGCTACACCTTC.

The J gene is TRBJ1-3, the V gene TRBV7-2; TRBD1 might be the D (5 bases). Germline values: CDR1 SGHTA, CDR2 FQGNSA. There are 15 residues in the CDR3. V lost 0 bases and J 3 bases, leaving 9 bases between the germline ends. This CDR3 is CASSLAGASGNTIYF. Here the CDR3 DNA reads TGTGCCAGCAGCTTAGCAGGGGCGAGTGGAAACACCATATATTTT.

The genes are TRBV12-2 and TRBJ1-6. TRBV12-2 is listed as a pseudogene. The CDR3 loop spans 16 amino acids. For the CDR3, the DNA is TGTGCAAGTCGCTTAGCGGAGGGACCGATGAATTCACCCCTCCACTTT. This codes for CASRLAEGPMNSPLHF.

The rearrangement joins TRBV3-1 (or the pseudogene TRBV3-2) to TRBJ1-6; D unclear. V dropped 0 bases and J dropped 6 bases, with 9 bases sitting between them. Germline values: CDR1 LGHDT, CDR2 YNNKEL (reference sequence). This CDR3 contains 15 residues. The CDR3 sequence is CASSQDPAGNSPLHF. The CDR3, as DNA: TGTGCCAGCAGCCAAGATCCTGCGGGTAATTCACCCCTCCACTTT.

The chain carries TRBV30 and TRBJ2-3; D is possibly TRBD2 (5 bases). CDR1 is GTSNPN and CDR2 is SVGIG in the germline V gene (reference sequence). Trimming pared 5 bases from V and 0 bases from J, leaving 15 bases between. The CDR3 is 15 residues long. This CDR3 is CAWLKRRVSTDTQYF. CDR3 bases: TGTGCCTGGTTAAAACGGCGGGTTAGCACAGATACGCAGTATTTT.

V usage is TRBV27 and J usage is TRBJ2-7; 9 bases are a match to TRBD1. The CDR3 is 14 amino acids. CDR1 is MNHEY, CDR2 SMNVEV, per germline (reference sequence). V gave up 4 bases and J gave up 4 bases; unmatched junction bases: 5. The CDR3 sequence is CASSYGDRAYEQYF. Written as DNA, the CDR3 is TGTGCCAGCAGTTATGGGGACAGGGCTTACGAGCAGTACTTC.

The chain joins TRBV4-1 to TRBJ2-4, with D hard to call. The germline V gene encodes CDR1 MGHRA and CDR2 YSYEKL. Trimming left V 0 bases short and J 4 bases short, with 16 bases between. The CDR3 is 17 amino acids. This CDR3 reads CASSQDYYATQKNIQYF. The DNA of the CDR3 is TGCGCCAGCAGCCAAGATTATTATGCGACTCAGAAAAACATTCAGTACTTC.

The chain couples TRBV29-1 to TRBJ1-3; 9 positions match TRBD1. The CDR3 loop spans 15 amino acids. The V gene's germline CDR1 is SQVTM and CDR2 ANQGSEA. After removal of 4 bases from V and 8 bases from J, the junction contained 12 bases not matched to a gene. Here the CDR3 DNA reads TGCAGCGTTGTACAGGGGGCGCCTAGCGTTGACACCATATATTTT. This encodes CSVVQGAPSVDTIYF.

The CDR3: CASSLDRGLGFTEAFF. CDR3 DNA: TGTGCCAGCAGCCTGGACAGGGGGCTAGGGTTCACTGAAGCTTTCTTT. This chain connects TRBV5-8 to TRBJ1-1; 11 bases match TRBD1. V lost 4 bases, J lost 4 bases, and 9 bases stayed unmatched. CDR3 size: 16 residues. Per the germline V gene, CDR1 is SGHTS and CDR2 is YDEGEE.

The DNA for the CDR3 is TGTGCCAGCAGTTACGGGCAGGGGGATGGGGAAAAACTGTTTTTT. The encoded protein is CASSYGQGDGEKLFF. This sequence joins TRBV6-5 and TRBJ1-4; 7 positions match TRBD1. The V gene end was trimmed by 2 bases and the J gene end by 8 bases; junction bases not matched to a gene: 8. The CDR3 sequence is 15 residues long. Germline V gives CDR1 MNHEY, CDR2 SVGAGI.